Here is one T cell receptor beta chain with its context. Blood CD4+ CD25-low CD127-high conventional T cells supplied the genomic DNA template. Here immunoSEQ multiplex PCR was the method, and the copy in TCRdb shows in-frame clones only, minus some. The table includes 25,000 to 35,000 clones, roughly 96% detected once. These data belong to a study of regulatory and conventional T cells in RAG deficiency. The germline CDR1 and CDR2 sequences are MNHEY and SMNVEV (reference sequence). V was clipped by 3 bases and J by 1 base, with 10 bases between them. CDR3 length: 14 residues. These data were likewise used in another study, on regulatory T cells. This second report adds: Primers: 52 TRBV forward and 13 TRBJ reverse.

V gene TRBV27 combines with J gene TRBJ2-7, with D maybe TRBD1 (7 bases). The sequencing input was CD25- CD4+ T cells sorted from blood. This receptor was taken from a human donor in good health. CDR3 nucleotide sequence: TGTGCCAGCAGTTTCTCAGGGGGGTCCTACGAGCAGTACTTC. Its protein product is CASSFSGGSYEQYF.